The 20 T cell receptor beta chains below all came from one sample that was sequenced in a study of T cell changes during pregnancy in multiple sclerosis. Clones were read by immunoSEQ multiplex PCR, and TCRdb kept only the in-frame ones, dropping some. The data contain fewer than 70,000 clones, around 94% of them singletons. Sequencing was performed on CD8+ T cells from peripheral blood mononuclear cells, taken in the third trimester of pregnancy. The receptors were sampled from a female donor with multiple sclerosis, enrolled in a pregnancy study.

This clone has more than one count but fewer than ten. The chain couples TRBV11-2 to TRBJ2-5; 10 bases fit TRBD2. The CDR3 runs 14 residues. With V trimmed by 4 bases and J by 7 bases, 6 bases remained unmatched. Per germline, CDR1 SGHAT and CDR2 FQNNGV. This CDR3 reads CASSSLTSGVTQYF. CDR3 coding DNA: TGTGCCAGCAGCTCTCTCACTAGCGGGGTGACCCAGTACTTC.

The V call is TRBV7-3, the J call TRBJ2-1; 7 nucleotides agree with TRBD2. CDR1 is SGHTA, CDR2 FQGTGA, per germline. The junction had 5 bases not matched to a gene; V was cut back by 1 base and J by 5 bases. This CDR3 is built from 15 residues. The CDR3 bases are TGTGCCAGCAGCTTAATGGGCGGGAGTAACAATGAGCAGTTCTTC. The encoded protein is CASSLMGGSNNEQFF.

The gene calls are TRBV30 and TRBJ1-1; 7 bases match TRBD1. Germline V gene sequence: CDR1 GTSNPN, CDR2 SVGIG (reference sequence). J was trimmed by 5 bases and V by 6 bases; bases with no gene match: 9. The CDR3 spans 13 residues. The CDR3 nucleotides are TGTGCCTGTAAGACAGGGTCGACTACTGAAGCTTTCTTT. It is translated as CACKTGSTTEAFF.

This rearrangement joins TRBV4-1 to TRBJ2-7, with TRBD1 identical over 8 bases. From germline, CDR1 is MGHRA and CDR2 YSYEKL. J was trimmed by 0 bases and V by 4 bases; bases with no gene match: 8. The length of the CDR3 is 16 residues. This chain's CDR3 is CASSLTSGGSSYEQYF. DNA of the CDR3: TGCGCCAGCAGCCTGACCTCAGGGGGCTCCTCCTACGAGCAGTACTTC.

The chain uses TRBV16 and TRBJ2-7; 8 nucleotides agree with TRBD2. Germline CDR1 and CDR2: KGHSY and FQNENV. The CDR3 has 16 amino acids. V dropped 1 base and J dropped 4; count of bases not matched to a gene: 9. The CDR3 DNA sequence: TGTGCCAGCAGCCAATTTTTGAGCGGGAGCCTTTACGAGCAGTACTTC. It yields the protein CASSQFLSGSLYEQYF.

This CDR3 is CAWTRTSATEKLFF. Here the CDR3 DNA reads TGTGCCTGGACGCGGACAAGTGCCACTGAAAAACTGTTTTTT. This rearrangement joins TRBV30 to TRBJ1-4; possible D gene TRBD1, 5 bases. The CDR3 is 14 amino acids. V lost 4 bases and J 7 bases, leaving 16 bases between the germline ends. CDR1 is GTSNPN and CDR2 is SVGIG in the germline V gene (reference sequence).

The chain couples TRBV27 to TRBJ2-1; D is unclear. CDR1 is MNHEY and CDR2 is SMNVEV in the germline V gene (reference sequence). The CDR3 contains 13 residues. Trimming took 0 bases from V and 3 from J, leaving 3 bases between them. CDR3: CASSLSSYNEQFF. The CDR3 DNA is TGTGCCAGCAGTTTATCGAGCTACAATGAGCAGTTCTTC.

The J gene is TRBJ2-1, the V gene TRBV19; 7 nucleotides match TRBD2. Germline CDR1 and CDR2: LNHDA and SQIVND (reference sequence). V shed 3 bases and J 10 bases; nucleotides not matched to a gene: 15. This CDR3 is 16 amino acids long. CDR3: CASSISAGEQSGEQFF. The CDR3 coding sequence is TGTGCCAGTAGTATCTCGGCGGGAGAGCAATCGGGCGAGCAGTTCTTC.

V usage is TRBV28 and J usage is TRBJ1-2; weak D call: TRBD1 (5 bases). Trimming left V 5 bases short and J 6 bases short, with 13 bases between. CDR3 length equals 13 residues. Germline CDR1 and CDR2: MDHEN and SYDVKM. The CDR3 loop is CASSLGGGDGYTF. The CDR3, as DNA: TGTGCCAGCAGTCTGGGGGGAGGGGATGGCTACACCTTC.

The chain is built from TRBV29-1 and TRBJ2-7; TRBD1 aligns across 7 bases. The ends lost 2 bases at V and 3 bases at J; junction bases unmatched: 4. The length of the CDR3 is 13 residues. The germline V gene encodes CDR1 SQVTM and CDR2 ANQGSEA. The CDR3 nucleotides are TGCAGCGTTGAACTGGGACAGATCTACGAGCAGTACTTC. It codes for CSVELGQIYEQYF.

The J gene is TRBJ1-1, the V gene TRBV19; the D gene is possibly TRBD1 (5 bases). CDR3 length equals 14 residues. CDR1 is LNHDA, CDR2 SQIVND, per germline (reference sequence). Trimming took off 3 bases at V and 2 bases at J, with 10 bases between the two ends. The CDR3, as DNA: TGTGCCAGTAGTATTAAAGGGGCCAACACTGAAGCTTTCTTT. Translated, it gives CASSIKGANTEAFF.

This chain links TRBV5-4 with TRBJ2-1, with 10 bases that match TRBD2. The germline CDR1 and CDR2 sequences are SGHNT and YYREEE (reference sequence). V dropped 3 bases and J dropped 8; count of bases not matched to a gene: 5. The CDR3 contains 14 residues. The CDR3 here is CASSSPGTSDEQFF. CDR3 nucleotide sequence: TGTGCCAGCAGCTCTCCCGGGACTAGCGATGAGCAGTTCTTC.

V and J are TRBV5-1 and TRBJ2-7; the D gene is possibly TRBD2 (6 bases). V was clipped by 1 base and J by 3 bases, with 14 bases between them. Germline V lookup: CDR1 SGHRS, CDR2 YFSETQ. The CDR3 loop spans 15 amino acids. CDR3 nucleotides: TGCGCCAGCAGCTTGTATCTGGGTAGCGGCTACGAGCAGTACTTC. Amino acids: CASSLYLGSGYEQYF.

The rearrangement joins TRBV5-1 to TRBJ2-7, with TRBD1 matching over 7 bases. The CDR3 is made up of 12 amino acids. The V gene end was trimmed by 6 bases and the J gene end by 3 bases; junction bases not matched to a gene: 3. Per germline, CDR1 SGHRS and CDR2 YFSETQ. CDR3: CASKDRDYEQYF. The CDR3 DNA is TGCGCCAGCAAAGACAGGGACTACGAGCAGTACTTC.

The V call is TRBV6-5, the J call TRBJ1-1, with D perhaps matching TRBD1 (6 bases). This CDR3 spans 16 amino acids. Germline V gene sequence: CDR1 MNHEY, CDR2 SVGAGI. V was pared by 0 bases and J by 4 bases, with 15 bases between. CDR3 in DNA: TGTGCCAGCAGTTACTCTGAACAGACAGGCCTCACTGAAGCTTTCTTT. This codes for CASSYSEQTGLTEAFF.

J is TRBJ2-4 and V is TRBV4-1, with 9 bases aligning to TRBD2. CDR1 MGHRA and CDR2 YSYEKL come from the germline V gene. The CDR3 runs to 15 residues. With 1 base clipped from V and 8 bases from J, the junction kept 6 bases outside the gene matches. This CDR3 reads CASSQVAGGPYIQYF. The CDR3 DNA reads as TGCGCCAGCAGCCAAGTCGCGGGAGGGCCGTACATTCAGTACTTC.

This sequence joins TRBV11-2 and TRBJ2-7, with TRBD2 matching over 10 bases. The length of the CDR3 is 16 residues. Germline values: CDR1 SGHAT, CDR2 FQNNGV. With 2 bases clipped from V and 4 bases from J, the junction kept 8 bases outside the gene matches. The CDR3 is CASSLMVSGRRYEQYF. The DNA for the CDR3 is TGTGCCAGCAGCTTAATGGTTAGCGGGAGGAGGTACGAGCAGTACTTC.

The gene calls are TRBV9 and TRBJ1-3; TRBD1 is a possible D gene (6 bases). V lost 4 bases to trimming and J lost 9 bases, with 32 bases between them. This CDR3 is 19 amino acids long. Germline V gene lookup returns CDR1 SGDLS and CDR2 YYNGEE. CDR3 amino acids: CASSPVAGDPRAAWSTIYF. CDR3 in DNA: TGTGCCAGCAGCCCCGTGGCAGGGGACCCAAGAGCCGCATGGAGCACCATATATTTT.

This chain uses TRBV7-7 with TRBJ2-5; D perhaps matches TRBD2 (6 bases). The germline gives CDR1 SSHAT, CDR2 FNYEAQ (reference sequence). The V gene lost 6 bases and the J gene lost 6 bases, with 11 bases spanning the gap. There are 12 residues in the CDR3. The CDR3 sequence: CASRGGGKTQYF. The CDR3 region has the DNA TGTGCCAGCAGGGGAGGAGGAAAGACCCAGTACTTC.

This chain joins TRBV30 and TRBJ2-7; perhaps TRBD2 as D (5 bases). This CDR3 has 13 amino acids. Germline V lookup: CDR1 GTSNPN, CDR2 SVGIG (reference sequence). Trimming removed 3 bases at V and 3 bases at J, with 12 bases between. The CDR3 region has the DNA TGTGCCTGGAGCCAAACGGGGTGCTACGAGCAGTACTTC. It is translated as CAWSQTGCYEQYF. Full variable domain (remainder filled in from reference TRBV30 and TRBJ2-7): SQTIHQWPATLVQPVGSPLSLECTVEGTSNPNLYWYRQAAGRGLQLLFYSVGIGQISSEVPQNLSASRPQDRQFILSSKKLLLSDSGFYLCAWSQTGCYEQYFGPGTRLTVT.